This T cell receptor beta chain comes out of a study of cytomegalovirus exposure and HLA in healthy donors. The CDR3 sequence is 13 residues long. Trimming cost V 5 bases and J 2 bases, with 9 bases left between them. Looked up from germline, CDR1 is LNHDA and CDR2 is SQIVND (reference sequence). Measured with immunoSEQ multiplex PCR; TCRdb has only the in-frame clones, and not every one. The profile shows 150,000 to 200,000 clones, around 84% of them singletons. The receptor comes from a man between 18 and 35 years old in good health and CMV-seropositive. The V gene is TRBV19, the J gene TRBJ1-1; D not certain. Material: PBMCs. The CDR3 DNA follows: TGTGCCAGTAGTCAGGCCATAAACACTGAAGCTTTCTTT. This translates into CASSQAINTEAFF.